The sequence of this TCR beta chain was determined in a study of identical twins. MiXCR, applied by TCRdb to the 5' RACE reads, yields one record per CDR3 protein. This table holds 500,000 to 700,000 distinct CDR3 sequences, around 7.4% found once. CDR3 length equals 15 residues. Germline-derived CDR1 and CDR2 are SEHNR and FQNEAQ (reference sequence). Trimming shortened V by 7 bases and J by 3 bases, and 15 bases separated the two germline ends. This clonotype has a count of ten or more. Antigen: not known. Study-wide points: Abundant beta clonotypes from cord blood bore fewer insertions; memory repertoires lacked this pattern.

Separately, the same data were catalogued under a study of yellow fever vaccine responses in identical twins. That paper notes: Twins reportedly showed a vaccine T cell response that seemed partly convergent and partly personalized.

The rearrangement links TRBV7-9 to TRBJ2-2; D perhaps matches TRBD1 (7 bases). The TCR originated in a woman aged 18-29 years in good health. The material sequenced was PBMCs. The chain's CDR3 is CASTPGDRDTGELFF. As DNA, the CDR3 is TGTGCCAGCACCCCGGGGGACAGAGACACCGGGGAGCTGTTTTTT.